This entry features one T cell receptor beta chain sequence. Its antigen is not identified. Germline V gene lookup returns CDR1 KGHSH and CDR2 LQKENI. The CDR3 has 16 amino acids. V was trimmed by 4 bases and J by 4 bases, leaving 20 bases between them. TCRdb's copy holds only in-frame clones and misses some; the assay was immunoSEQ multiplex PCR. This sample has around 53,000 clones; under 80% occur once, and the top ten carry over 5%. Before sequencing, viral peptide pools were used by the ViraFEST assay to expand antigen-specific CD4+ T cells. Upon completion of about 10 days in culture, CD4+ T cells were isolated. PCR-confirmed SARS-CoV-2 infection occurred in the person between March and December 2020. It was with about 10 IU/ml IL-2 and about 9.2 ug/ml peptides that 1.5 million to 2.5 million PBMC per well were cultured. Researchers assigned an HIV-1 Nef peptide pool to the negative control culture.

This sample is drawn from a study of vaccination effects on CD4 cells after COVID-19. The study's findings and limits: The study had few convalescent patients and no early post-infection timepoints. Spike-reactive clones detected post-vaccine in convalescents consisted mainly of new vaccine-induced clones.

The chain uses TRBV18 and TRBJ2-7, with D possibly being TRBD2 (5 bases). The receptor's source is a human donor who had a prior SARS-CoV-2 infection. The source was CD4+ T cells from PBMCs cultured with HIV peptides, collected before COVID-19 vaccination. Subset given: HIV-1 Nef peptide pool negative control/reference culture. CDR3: CASSLTNPGRGYEQYF. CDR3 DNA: TGTGCCAGCTCACTTACAAATCCGGGCCGGGGATACGAGCAGTACTTC.